This T cell receptor beta chain is from a study of blood T cells in healthy people across ages. The CDR3 totals 14 residues. V dropped 6 bases and J dropped 2 bases, with 14 bases sitting between them. Germline CDR1 reads MNHEY; CDR2 reads SMNVEV (reference sequence). Together with a sample-barcoded 5' primer, a J-beta primer mix was included in a second PCR lasting roughly 6 to 12 cycles. One entry per CDR3 protein, called by TCRdb with MiXCR from the 5' RACE reads. Seen here are around 940,000 distinct CDR3 sequences, roughly half observed once, and the top ten hold 20% to 25%. Sequenced input: blood. The receptor's source is a woman aged 60-75 years in good health. The chain carries TRBV27 and TRBJ2-7, with a tentative D call TRBD2 (5 bases). The CDR3 loop reads CASSHPGSAYEQYF. DNA for the CDR3: TGTGCCAGCAGCCACCCGGGGTCCGCCTACGAGCAGTACTTC.